This T cell receptor beta chain was sequenced in a study of blood T cell repertoires in COVID-19. Trimming cost V 7 bases and J 2 bases, with 15 bases left between them. The CDR3 spans 14 residues. CDR1 is SNHLY, CDR2 FYNNEI, per germline. Original methodology: Nucleated cell number was recorded as an estimate derived from reference gene primer amplification. The assay was immunoSEQ multiplex PCR, and TCRdb's table has in-frame clones only and misses some. V and J calls and clone size are copied from that table; D and trimming were computed from the DNA. The sample yields around 56,000 clones, 73% seen once.

Source material: peripheral blood. The source of this sequence is a woman aged 45-59 years with active or convalescent COVID-19. V gene TRBV2 combines with J gene TRBJ2-7, with D perhaps matching TRBD2 (6 bases). DNA for the CDR3: TGTGCCAGCATCGTCGGGAGATTGGCCTACGAGCAGTACTTC. This encodes CASIVGRLAYEQYF.